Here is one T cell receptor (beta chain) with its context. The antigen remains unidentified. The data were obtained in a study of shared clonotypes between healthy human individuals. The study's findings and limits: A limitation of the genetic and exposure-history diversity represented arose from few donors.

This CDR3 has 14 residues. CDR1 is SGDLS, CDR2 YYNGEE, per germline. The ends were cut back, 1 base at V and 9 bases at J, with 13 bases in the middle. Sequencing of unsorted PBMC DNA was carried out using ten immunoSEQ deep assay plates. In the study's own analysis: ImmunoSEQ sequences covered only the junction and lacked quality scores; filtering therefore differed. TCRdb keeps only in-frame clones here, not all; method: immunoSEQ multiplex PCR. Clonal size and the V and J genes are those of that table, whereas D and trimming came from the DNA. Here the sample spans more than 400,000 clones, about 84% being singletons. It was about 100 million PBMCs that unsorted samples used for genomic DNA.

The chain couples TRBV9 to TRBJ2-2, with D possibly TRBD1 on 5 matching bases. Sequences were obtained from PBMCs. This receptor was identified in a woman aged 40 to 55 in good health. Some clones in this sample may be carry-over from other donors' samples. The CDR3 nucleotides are TGTGCCAGCAGCGTACCCCCAGACAGCCGGGAGCTGTTTTTT. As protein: CASSVPPDSRELFF.